A selection of T cell receptor beta chains follows, all from one sample in a study of response to subunit inactivated influenza vaccine. In TCRdb, the RT-PCR reads were re-called with MiXCR into one record per CDR3 protein. The sample yields some 600,000 distinct CDR3 sequences, around 13% seen once. Here the sequenced sample was PBMCs from blood, taken 14 to 15 days before vaccination. These receptors came from a man aged 50 to 59 who received an inactivated influenza vaccine. Each CDR3 is given with its conserved first and last residue. The D gene is left open where the match is weak. Not every row has a clone size; where given, it reads once, few, many or a size class.

j_gene,v_gene,d_gene,abundance,CDR3aa,CDR3nt
TRBJ2-2,TRBV20-1,TRBD2,.,CSAPPFSGGIHTGELFF,TGCAGTGCTCCACCCTTTAGCGGGGGGATTCACACCGGGGAGCTGTTTTTT
TRBJ1-2,TRBV20-1,.,.,CSATGMRDGYTF,TGCAGTGCAACAGGGATGAGGGATGGCTACACCTTC
TRBJ2-7,TRBV7-2,TRBD2,.,CASSLLAGAFYEQYF,TGTGCCAGCAGCCTACTAGCGGGGGCCTTCTACGAGCAGTACTTC
TRBJ2-1,TRBV5-4,TRBD1,few,CASSNLDRGGVQFF,TGTGCCAGCAGCAATCTGGACAGGGGAGGTGTGCAGTTCTTC
TRBJ2-1,TRBV29-1,TRBD2,.,CSGGLAEYNEQFF,TGCAGCGGAGGACTAGCGGAGTACAATGAGCAGTTCTTC
TRBJ2-1,TRBV29-1,TRBD2,.,CSVEVGSGGANEQFF,TGCAGCGTTGAAGTAGGTAGCGGGGGGGCCAATGAGCAGTTCTTC
TRBJ1-3,TRBV4-3,.,few,CASSREWVIAGNTIYF,TGCGCCAGCAGCCGGGAATGGGTAATAGCTGGAAACACCATATATTTT
TRBJ1-1,TRBV30,.,.,CAWSVTLGAFF,TGTGCCTGGAGTGTAACTCTAGGAGCTTTCTTT
TRBJ1-1,TRBV6-5,TRBD1,few,CASSYLTGGRTEAFF,TGTGCCAGCAGTTACTTGACAGGGGGACGTACTGAAGCTTTCTTT
TRBJ2-3,TRBV4-3,TRBD2,.,CASSSRLAGGPIDTQYF,TGCGCCAGCAGTTCGAGGTTAGCGGGGGGGCCAATAGATACGCAGTATTTT
TRBJ1-5,TRBV20-1,.,few,CSARDSGPNQPQHF,TGCAGTGCTAGAGATTCAGGGCCCAATCAGCCCCAGCATTTT
TRBJ2-4,TRBV28,TRBD2,many,CASRKTSGMKNIQYF,TGTGCCAGCAGGAAGACTAGCGGGATGAAAAACATTCAGTACTTC
TRBJ2-7,TRBV6-2/TRBV6-3,.,.,CASSYSLQQLSYEQYF,TGTGCCAGCAGTTACTCCCTTCAACAGCTTTCCTACGAGCAGTACTTC
TRBJ1-6,TRBV12-3/TRBV12-4,.,few,CASSSLINSPLHF,TGTGCCAGCAGCTCCCTTATTAATTCACCCCTCCACTTT
TRBJ2-7,TRBV12-3/TRBV12-4,.,.,CASRTEDDEQYF,TGTGCCAGCCGAACAGAGGACGACGAGCAGTACTTC
TRBJ2-1,TRBV9,TRBD2,.,CASAQSSGRPNEQFF,TGTGCCAGCGCCCAGTCTAGCGGGAGACCCAATGAGCAGTTCTTC
TRBJ2-5,TRBV29-1,TRBD1,.,CSVEDFDRGGETQYF,TGCAGCGTTGAAGATTTCGACAGGGGGGGGGAGACCCAGTACTTC
TRBJ2-7,TRBV5-6,.,few,CASSGGLPSPYYEQYF,TGTGCCAGCAGCGGTGGACTACCGAGCCCTTACTACGAGCAGTACTTC
TRBJ2-1,TRBV20-1,TRBD2,few,CSAPAASGRAYNEQFF,TGCAGTGCCCCGGCGGCTAGCGGGAGGGCCTACAATGAGCAGTTCTTC
TRBJ2-1,TRBV9,.,few,CASSLLNSGRNEQFF,TGTGCCAGCAGCCTTTTGAATAGCGGACGAAATGAGCAGTTCTTC
TRBJ1-5,TRBV27,TRBD1,few,CASSLSRTGGNQPQHF,TGTGCCAGCAGTTTATCGAGGACAGGGGGCAATCAGCCCCAGCATTTT
TRBJ2-7,TRBV28,TRBD2,.,CASSSLTPGLAVYEQYF,TGTGCCAGCAGTTCCCTTACCCCGGGACTAGCGGTATACGAGCAGTACTTC